The 26 T cell receptor beta chains listed next were all sequenced from one sample in a study of graft-versus-host responses after intestinal transplantation. For these TCRs, the target antigens are not known. Repertoires were generated with immunoSEQ multiplex PCR, while TCRdb's copy carries only in-frame clones and drops some. The profile shows approximately 130,000 clones, approximately 90% of them singletons. Sequenced here: unstimulated CD4+ T cells sorted from spleen or lymph node cells, sampled before intestinal transplant. These receptor sequences come from a human donor who received an intestinal transplant.

V usage is TRBV5-1 and J usage is TRBJ2-1; D is unclear. Per germline, CDR1 SGHRS and CDR2 YFSETQ. The V and J ends lost 4 bases and 2 bases respectively, with 7 bases between them. This CDR3 comprises 13 residues. The CDR3 is CASSPGPYNEQFF. CDR3 DNA: TGCGCCAGCAGCCCGGGTCCCTACAATGAGCAGTTCTTC. Full variable domain (missing parts from reference TRBV5-1 and TRBJ2-1): KAGVTQTPRYLIKTRGQQVTLSCSPISGHRSVSWYQQTPGQGLQFLFEYFSETQRNKGNFPGRFSGRQFSNSRSEMNVSTLELGDSALYLCASSPGPYNEQFFGPGTRLTVL.

V gene TRBV6-6 combines with J gene TRBJ2-5; D not resolved. The ends were cut back, 6 bases at V and 2 bases at J, with 10 bases in the middle. Germline CDR1 reads MNHNY; CDR2 reads SVGAGI (reference sequence). The CDR3 totals 13 residues. Here the CDR3 DNA reads TGTGCCAGCAGCGGAAGACGTCAAGAGACCCAGTACTTC. Protein product: CASSGRRQETQYF.

The chain is built from TRBV9 and TRBJ2-7; TRBD2 matches at 9 bases. The length of the CDR3 is 14 residues. J gave up 0 bases and V 3 bases, and 1 base lay outside the gene matches. Per germline, CDR1 SGDLS and CDR2 YYNGEE. The CDR3 here is CASSGGGVSYEQYF. Written as DNA, the CDR3 is TGTGCCAGCAGCGGCGGGGGGGTCTCCTACGAGCAGTACTTC.

The V gene is TRBV27, the J gene TRBJ1-1; tentatively, D is TRBD1 (5 bases). Germline assignment: CDR1 MNHEY and CDR2 SMNVEV (reference sequence). Trimming removed 5 bases from V and 10 bases from J, with 23 bases in between. CDR3 length: 15 residues. Here the CDR3 reads CASSVRGTDGGAAFF. The CDR3 nucleotides read TGTGCCAGCAGTGTAAGGGGAACGGACGGCGGTGCAGCTTTCTTT.

The chain links TRBV6-6 to TRBJ2-5, with D tentatively TRBD2 (6 bases). The CDR3 loop spans 13 amino acids. Germline CDR1 reads MNHNY; CDR2 reads SVGAGI (reference sequence). Trimming removed 6 bases from V and 3 bases from J, with 11 bases in between. In DNA form, the CDR3 reads TGTGCCAGCAGGAGAGGGACTGAAGAGACCCAGTACTTC. Protein: CASRRGTEETQYF.

The V gene is TRBV10-3, the J gene TRBJ1-1; 8 nucleotides match TRBD1. After removal of 0 bases from V and 2 bases from J, the junction contained 14 bases not matched to a gene. Germline lookup yields CDR1 ENHRY and CDR2 SYGVKD. This CDR3 has 19 residues. CDR3 in DNA: TGTGCCATCAGTGAGTCGATCGGCCTCCCCACAGGGGGAAACACTGAAGCTTTCTTT. Translated, it gives CAISESIGLPTGGNTEAFF.

The chain uses TRBV5-5 and TRBJ2-3; possible D gene TRBD1, 5 bases. The germline V gene encodes CDR1 SGHKS and CDR2 YYEKEE (reference sequence). This CDR3 contains 15 residues. Trimming cost V 2 bases and J 5 bases, with 15 bases left between them. The CDR3 nucleotides are TGTGCCAGCAGCTTTGGACCCATGCAGGGAGATACGCAGTATTTT. Amino acids: CASSFGPMQGDTQYF.

The rearrangement links TRBV7-9 to TRBJ2-1; TRBD2 agrees at 13 bases. Germline lookup yields CDR1 SEHNR and CDR2 FQNEAQ (reference sequence). This CDR3 comprises 16 residues. J was trimmed by 3 bases and V by 5 bases; bases with no gene match: 4. The CDR3 spells CASSGGLAGNYNEQFF. DNA for the CDR3: TGTGCCAGCAGCGGGGGACTAGCGGGGAACTACAATGAGCAGTTCTTC.

The chain employs TRBV7-2 and TRBJ2-1; 11 positions match TRBD2. With V trimmed by 6 bases and J by 3 bases, 7 bases remained unmatched. CDR1 is SGHTA, CDR2 FQGNSA, per germline. The CDR3 has 16 residues. CDR3 amino acids: CASSTSGGPLYNEQFF. The CDR3 coding sequence is TGTGCCAGCAGTACTAGCGGGGGCCCCCTCTACAATGAGCAGTTCTTC.

This rearrangement joins TRBV14 to TRBJ2-5, with 7 bases aligning to TRBD2. V dropped 1 base and J dropped 2; count of bases not matched to a gene: 7. CDR3 length equals 16 residues. From germline, CDR1 is SGHDN and CDR2 FVKESK. For the CDR3, the DNA is TGTGCCAGCAGCCAAGTTCAAGCGGGGCGGCAAGAGACCCAGTACTTC. Encoded protein: CASSQVQAGRQETQYF.

In its sample, this clone was seen once. This sequence joins TRBV30 and TRBJ2-7; D gene uncertain. The germline gives CDR1 GTSNPN, CDR2 SVGIG (reference sequence). This CDR3 is 15 amino acids long. Between the trimmed V and J ends, which lost 0 bases and 2 bases, there was a span of 14 bases. CDR3 amino acids: CAWSVPGLGTYEQYF. Here the CDR3 DNA reads TGTGCCTGGAGTGTACCCGGGTTGGGGACCTACGAGCAGTACTTC.

The chain combines TRBV18 with TRBJ2-5; 8 bases are a match to TRBD2. Germline V CDR1 and CDR2: KGHSH, LQKENI. V was pared by 6 bases and J by 1 base, with 4 bases of the junction left unmatched. The CDR3 contains 14 residues. CDR3: CASSVAGGQETQYF. CDR3 bases: TGTGCCAGCTCTGTCGCGGGGGGCCAAGAGACCCAGTACTTC.

The gene calls are TRBV19 and TRBJ2-1; TRBD2 might be the D (7 bases). The germline CDR1 and CDR2 sequences are LNHDA and SQIVND (reference sequence). This CDR3 comprises 16 residues. V was clipped by 6 bases and J by 5 bases, with 20 bases between them. The CDR3 bases are TGTGCCAGTAGGTGGGCTAGGGGGGGCCAGAACAATGAGCAGTTCTTC. Protein sequence: CASRWARGGQNNEQFF.

The chain employs TRBV20-1 and TRBJ1-4; D is unresolved. From germline, CDR1 is DFQATT and CDR2 SNEGSKA (reference sequence). There are 10 residues in the CDR3. Trimming shortened V by 4 bases and J by 5 bases, and 2 bases separated the two germline ends. The DNA of the CDR3 is TGCAGTGCTAAAAATGAAAAACTGTTTTTT. Its translation is CSAKNEKLFF.

This clone was observed a single time. V usage is TRBV6-1 and J usage is TRBJ2-3, with 7 bases that match TRBD1. Trimming removed 4 bases from V and 3 bases from J; junction bases left unmatched: 10. The CDR3 consists of 16 residues. The germline V gene encodes CDR1 MNHNS and CDR2 SASEGT. The chain's CDR3 is CASSGPAGGYTDTQYF. The CDR3, as DNA: TGTGCCAGCAGTGGGCCGGCAGGGGGTTATACAGATACGCAGTATTTT.

The rearrangement joins TRBV5-1 to TRBJ2-7; D remains ambiguous. CDR1 is SGHRS and CDR2 is YFSETQ in the germline V gene. The V and J ends lost 2 bases and 0 bases respectively, with 6 bases between them. This CDR3 spans 13 amino acids. The CDR3 sequence: CASSLWVSYEQYF. CDR3 sequence (DNA): TGCGCCAGCAGCTTATGGGTCTCCTACGAGCAGTACTTC.

The CDR3 reads CASSAIDETYEQYF. The DNA for the CDR3 is TGTGCCAGCAGTGCTATTGACGAGACCTACGAGCAGTACTTC. This chain joins TRBV2 and TRBJ2-7, with D unclear. Germline-derived CDR1 and CDR2 are SNHLY and FYNNEI. Trimming shortened V by 4 bases and J by 2 bases, and 12 bases separated the two germline ends. The CDR3 extends over 14 amino acids.

This clone was counted only a few times. V usage is TRBV19 and J usage is TRBJ1-2; TRBD1 might be the D (6 bases). V gave up 10 bases and J gave up 7 bases, with 19 bases separating them. The CDR3 is made up of 13 amino acids. Germline V lookup: CDR1 LNHDA, CDR2 SQIVND (reference sequence). The CDR3 sequence: CATSVDRTLGYTF. The CDR3 coding sequence is TGTGCCACCTCTGTTGACAGGACCCTTGGCTACACCTTC. The full variable domain, in which reference TRBV19 and TRBJ1-2 provide the parts outside the CDR3, is DGGITQSPKYLFRKEGQNVTLSCEQNLNHDAMYWYRQDPGQGLRLIYYSQIVNDFQKGDIAEGYSVSREKKESFPLTVTSAQKNPTAFYLCATSVDRTLGYTFGSGTRLTVV.

This chain joins TRBV30 and TRBJ1-2; no clear D gene. Trimming removed 0 bases from V and 7 bases from J, with 12 bases in between. The CDR3 extends over 13 amino acids. The germline V gene has CDR1 GTSNPN and CDR2 SVGIG (reference sequence). This CDR3 reads CAWSVVGSGGYTF. In DNA form, the CDR3 reads TGTGCCTGGAGTGTAGTGGGCTCGGGTGGCTACACCTTC.

There are a few counts of this clone. The chain recombines TRBV19 with TRBJ2-1; TRBD2 is a possible D gene (6 bases). Per the germline V gene, CDR1 is LNHDA and CDR2 is SQIVND (reference sequence). CDR3 length: 13 residues. V was trimmed by 5 bases and J by 4 bases, leaving 9 bases between them. The DNA for the CDR3 is TGTGCCAGTAGTGTCGGACTATACAATGAGCAGTTCTTC. The encoded protein is CASSVGLYNEQFF.

The count of this clone is one. Within the sample, other DNA sequences also encode this same CDR3. This chain connects TRBV20-1 to TRBJ1-1; the D is unclear. This CDR3 region has 11 residues. Germline V gene sequence: CDR1 DFQATT, CDR2 SNEGSKA (reference sequence). V lost 1 base to trimming and J lost 3 bases, with 3 bases between them. CDR3 loop: CSARGDTEAFF. The CDR3 DNA follows: TGCAGTGCTAGAGGCGACACTGAAGCTTTCTTT.

V and J are TRBV10-3 and TRBJ2-7; TRBD1 matches 9 bases. Germline V gene sequence: CDR1 ENHRY, CDR2 SYGVKD. Trimming at V came to 10 bases and at J to 1 base, leaving 8 bases not matched to a gene. CDR3 length: 14 amino acids. CDR3 sequence reads: CATNSGTGSYEQYF. The DNA for the CDR3 is TGTGCCACCAATTCCGGGACAGGGTCCTACGAGCAGTACTTC.

This chain uses TRBV13 with TRBJ2-1, with 11 bases matching TRBD2. Germline V gene data show CDR1 as PRHDT and CDR2 as FYEKMQ (reference sequence). The ends lost 2 bases at V and 8 bases at J; junction bases unmatched: 5. The length of the CDR3 is 15 residues. The CDR3 spells CASSLPSGGRDEQFF. CDR3 in DNA: TGTGCCAGCAGCTTACCTAGCGGGGGGAGAGATGAGCAGTTCTTC.

CDR3 region: CASSQTRGAATEAFF. CDR3 nucleotides: TGTGCCAGCAGCCAAACGAGGGGAGCGGCCACTGAAGCTTTCTTT. V usage is TRBV6-1 and J usage is TRBJ1-1; maybe TRBD1 (5 bases). Between the trimmed V and J ends, which lost 6 bases and 4 bases, there was a span of 18 bases. The CDR3 loop spans 15 amino acids. Per germline, CDR1 MNHNS and CDR2 SASEGT.

V usage is TRBV5-4 and J usage is TRBJ2-5; possible D gene TRBD1, 5 bases. The germline V gene encodes CDR1 SGHNT and CDR2 YYREEE (reference sequence). V gave up 0 bases and J gave up 5 bases, with 14 bases separating them. The CDR3 sequence is 15 residues long. In DNA form, the CDR3 reads TGTGCCAGCAGCTTGGCCGGTGGGGCTGAGGAGACCCAGTACTTC. It specifies CASSLAGGAEETQYF.

This sequence joins TRBV7-6 and TRBJ1-1, with D perhaps TRBD1 (5 bases). The CDR3 length is 15 residues. CDR1 is SGHVS and CDR2 is FNYEAQ in the germline V gene. V lost 1 base to trimming and J lost 10 bases, with 19 bases between them. The CDR3 bases are TGTGCCAGCAGCTTAGGGGACCCCGCTAGTTCTCGAGCTTTCTTT. It codes for CASSLGDPASSRAFF. The entire variable domain, with the rest obtained from reference TRBV7-6 and TRBJ1-1, is as follows: GAGVSQSPRYKVTKRGQDVALRCDPISGHVSLYWYRQALGQGPEFLTYFNYEAQQDKSGLPNDRFSAERPEGSISTLTIQRTEQRDSAMYRCASSLGDPASSRAFFGQGTRLTVV.